Each of the 14 T cell receptor beta chains below was sequenced from the same sample in a study of shared clonotypes between healthy human individuals. Profiling relied on immunoSEQ multiplex PCR, and the TCRdb table lists in-frame clones only, not all of them. The data contain 2 million to 2.5 million clones, approximately 90% of them singletons. Material for sequencing was naive CD4+ T cells from PBMCs. Subset described: CD45RA+ positively selected. These receptors originate from a man younger than 35 in good health. Some clones in this sample may be carry-over from other donors' samples.

The genes are TRBV2 and TRBJ2-5; TRBD1 agrees at 7 bases. This CDR3 region has 14 residues. CDR1 SNHLY and CDR2 FYNNEI come from the germline V gene. J was trimmed by 5 bases and V by 8 bases; bases with no gene match: 11. The CDR3 DNA sequence: TGTGCCAGCCAAATGAGGGGGCGAATGGAGACCCAGTACTTC. This sequence encodes CASQMRGRMETQYF.

This chain links TRBV19 with TRBJ2-1; 8 bases agree with TRBD2. CDR1 and CDR2 from the germline V gene are LNHDA and SQIVND (reference sequence). The CDR3 sequence is 14 residues long. V lost 11 bases to trimming and J lost 4 bases; unmatched junction nucleotides: 10. As DNA, the CDR3 is TGTGCCTCTAAGCGGGGGAGTAGGTACAATGAGCAGTTCTTC. This gives the protein CASKRGSRYNEQFF.

This clone was seen once. V gene TRBV12-5 combines with J gene TRBJ1-3, with 7 bases aligning to TRBD1. The germline CDR1 and CDR2 sequences are LGHNT and FRNRAP. The CDR3 has 14 residues. After removal of 5 bases from V and 8 bases from J, the junction contained 9 bases not matched to a gene. The CDR3 region is CASGSGARGDTIYF. DNA of the CDR3: TGTGCTAGTGGTAGCGGAGCCAGGGGGGACACCATATATTTT.

Comments on this clone: The sample contains more than one DNA sequence encoding this CDR3. The chain's CDR3 is CASRLAGGYNEQFF. The CDR3 DNA reads as TGTGCCAGCCGGCTAGCGGGAGGTTACAATGAGCAGTTCTTC. The V and J genes are TRBV28 and TRBJ2-1; 11 nucleotides align to TRBD2. The germline V gene has CDR1 MDHEN and CDR2 SYDVKM. The CDR3 is 14 residues long. V dropped 8 bases and J dropped 4; count of bases not matched to a gene: 4.

The chain uses TRBV7-9 and TRBJ2-5; 11 bases line up with TRBD1. V lost 1 base, J lost 7 bases, and 5 bases stayed unmatched. Germline CDR1 SEHNR, CDR2 FQNEAQ (reference sequence). There are 15 residues in the CDR3. This CDR3 is CASSLGRTGGVTQYF. DNA for the CDR3: TGTGCCAGCAGCTTAGGCAGGACAGGGGGCGTGACCCAGTACTTC.

The chain combines TRBV9 with TRBJ2-5; 9 bases map to TRBD2. V gave up 4 bases and J gave up 5 bases; unmatched junction bases: 9. The CDR3 length is 15 residues. Germline assignment: CDR1 SGDLS and CDR2 YYNGEE. CDR3 in amino acids: CASSNSGRLEETQYF. The CDR3, as DNA: TGTGCCAGCAGCAATAGCGGGAGACTAGAGGAGACCCAGTACTTC.

Turning to this clone: The same CDR3 is also encoded by other DNA sequences in this sample. J is TRBJ1-2 and V is TRBV6-5, with a possible D match to TRBD1 (5 bases). Trimming took off 2 bases at V and 4 bases at J, with 8 bases between the two ends. Germline V lookup: CDR1 MNHEY, CDR2 SVGAGI. This CDR3 has 13 amino acids. CDR3 residues: CASSYQGSYGYTF. Here the CDR3 DNA reads TGTGCCAGCAGTTACCAGGGCTCCTATGGCTACACCTTC.

The chain couples TRBV18 to TRBJ2-3; no firm D call. This CDR3 contains 14 residues. V was trimmed by 1 base and J by 5 bases, leaving 10 bases between them. Germline CDR1 KGHSH, CDR2 LQKENI. CDR3 amino acids: CASSPQAPQDTQYF. In DNA, the CDR3 is TGTGCCAGCTCACCACAGGCGCCCCAAGATACGCAGTATTTT.

The chain employs TRBV9 and TRBJ2-4; 8 nucleotides align to TRBD2. Germline CDR1 is SGDLS and CDR2 is YYNGEE. The CDR3 totals 17 residues. V shed 0 bases and J 0 bases; nucleotides not matched to a gene: 5. The CDR3 DNA reads TGTGCCAGCAGCGTAGGGGTTAGCGGGATAGCCAAAAACATTCAGTACTTC. Its protein product is CASSVGVSGIAKNIQYF.

The rearrangement joins TRBV2 to TRBJ2-7; D perhaps matches TRBD1 (6 bases). V was shortened by 11 bases and J by 1 base, with 18 bases between the two germline ends. The CDR3 is made up of 14 amino acids. In germline, CDR1 is SNHLY, CDR2 FYNNEI. The CDR3 DNA follows: TGTGCCTGTGCCGGTGGGCAGGGGTCCTACGAGCAGTACTTC. Translating gives CACAGGQGSYEQYF.

V gene TRBV5-6 combines with J gene TRBJ2-5, with D possibly being TRBD1 or TRBD2 (5 bases each). Trimming pared 4 bases from V and 5 bases from J, leaving 21 bases between. This CDR3 is 16 amino acids long. CDR1 and CDR2 from the germline V gene are SGHDT and YYEEEE. CDR3 coding DNA: TGTGCCAGCAGCCAAGCCTCGGGACGGCGTTGGGAGACCCAGTACTTC. It encodes CASSQASGRRWETQYF.

The chain uses TRBV29-1 and TRBJ2-7; D remains ambiguous. This CDR3 contains 12 residues. Germline V CDR1 and CDR2: SQVTM, ANQGSEA. The V end lost 7 bases, the J end lost 0 bases, and 10 bases lay between the germline ends. The DNA of the CDR3 is TGCAGCGCCTCTCCGAACTCCTACGAGCAGTACTTC. Its translation: CSASPNSYEQYF.

Written as DNA, the CDR3 is TGCGCCAGCAGCCAAGAGTCGAGGGCCGTCTACAATGAGCAGTTCTTC. It translates to CASSQESRAVYNEQFF. This sequence joins TRBV4-1 and TRBJ2-1; tentatively, D is TRBD2 (5 bases). V lost 0 bases and J lost 3, with 12 bases in between. This CDR3 has 16 amino acids. The germline V gene has CDR1 MGHRA and CDR2 YSYEKL.

The rearrangement joins TRBV2 to TRBJ2-1; 12 bases match TRBD2. CDR3 length equals 16 residues. Germline assignment: CDR1 SNHLY and CDR2 FYNNEI. The J segment lost 4 bases and the V segment lost 4 bases, leaving 5 bases of the junction unmatched. The CDR3 sequence is CASSASGLAGYNEQFF. CDR3 nucleotides: TGTGCCAGCAGTGCGTCCGGACTAGCGGGGTACAATGAGCAGTTCTTC.